Detailed here is one T cell receptor (beta chain). This specimen belongs to a study of blood T cell repertoires in COVID-19. As for the study in general: Both acute and convalescent COVID-19 samples were obtained from the United States, Italy and Spain. From T cells, B-cell-depleted T cells, or PBMCs came the material, which was cDNA or gDNA.

As originally analysed: Cell counts per sample came from amplifying reference gene primers. Generated by immunoSEQ multiplex PCR, the TCRdb table keeps only in-frame clones and is missing some. Clonal size and the V and J genes are those of that table, whereas D and trimming came from the DNA. The top ten hold 25% to 35% of the sample, which has 75,000 to 100,000 clones, 83% seen once. Germline CDR1 is MDHEN and CDR2 is SYDVKM. Losses at the gene ends were 6 bases for V and 7 bases for J; bases not matched to a gene: 3. CDR3 length equals 13 residues. The receptor was derived from an elderly woman with acute or convalescent COVID-19. The chain has TRBV28 and TRBJ1-6; 7 nucleotides line up with TRBD1. Source material: peripheral blood. CDR3 residues: CASSTDRNSPLHF. CDR3 DNA sequence: TGTGCCAGCAGCACGGACAGGAATTCACCCCTCCACTTT.